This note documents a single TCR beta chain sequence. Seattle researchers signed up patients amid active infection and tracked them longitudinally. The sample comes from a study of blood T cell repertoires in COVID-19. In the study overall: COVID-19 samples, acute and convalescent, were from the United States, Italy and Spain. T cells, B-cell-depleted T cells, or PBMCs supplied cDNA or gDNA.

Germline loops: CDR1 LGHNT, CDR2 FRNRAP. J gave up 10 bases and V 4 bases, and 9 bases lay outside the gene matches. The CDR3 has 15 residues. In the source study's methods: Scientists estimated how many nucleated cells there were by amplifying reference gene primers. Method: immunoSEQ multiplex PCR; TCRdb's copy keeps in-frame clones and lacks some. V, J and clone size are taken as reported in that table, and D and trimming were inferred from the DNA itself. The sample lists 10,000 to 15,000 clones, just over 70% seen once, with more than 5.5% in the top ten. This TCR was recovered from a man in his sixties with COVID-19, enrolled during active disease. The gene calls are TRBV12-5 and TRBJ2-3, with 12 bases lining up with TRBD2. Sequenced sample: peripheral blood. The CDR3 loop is CASGSPGLAGPPQYF. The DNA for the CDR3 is TGTGCTAGTGGTTCCCCGGGACTAGCGGGCCCCCCGCAGTATTTT. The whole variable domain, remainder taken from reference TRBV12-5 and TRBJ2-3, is DARVTQTPRHKVTEMGQEVTMRCQPILGHNTVFWYRQTMMQGLELLAYFRNRAPLDDSGMPKDRFSAEMPDATLATLKIQPSEPRDSAVYFCASGSPGLAGPPQYFGPGTRLTVL.